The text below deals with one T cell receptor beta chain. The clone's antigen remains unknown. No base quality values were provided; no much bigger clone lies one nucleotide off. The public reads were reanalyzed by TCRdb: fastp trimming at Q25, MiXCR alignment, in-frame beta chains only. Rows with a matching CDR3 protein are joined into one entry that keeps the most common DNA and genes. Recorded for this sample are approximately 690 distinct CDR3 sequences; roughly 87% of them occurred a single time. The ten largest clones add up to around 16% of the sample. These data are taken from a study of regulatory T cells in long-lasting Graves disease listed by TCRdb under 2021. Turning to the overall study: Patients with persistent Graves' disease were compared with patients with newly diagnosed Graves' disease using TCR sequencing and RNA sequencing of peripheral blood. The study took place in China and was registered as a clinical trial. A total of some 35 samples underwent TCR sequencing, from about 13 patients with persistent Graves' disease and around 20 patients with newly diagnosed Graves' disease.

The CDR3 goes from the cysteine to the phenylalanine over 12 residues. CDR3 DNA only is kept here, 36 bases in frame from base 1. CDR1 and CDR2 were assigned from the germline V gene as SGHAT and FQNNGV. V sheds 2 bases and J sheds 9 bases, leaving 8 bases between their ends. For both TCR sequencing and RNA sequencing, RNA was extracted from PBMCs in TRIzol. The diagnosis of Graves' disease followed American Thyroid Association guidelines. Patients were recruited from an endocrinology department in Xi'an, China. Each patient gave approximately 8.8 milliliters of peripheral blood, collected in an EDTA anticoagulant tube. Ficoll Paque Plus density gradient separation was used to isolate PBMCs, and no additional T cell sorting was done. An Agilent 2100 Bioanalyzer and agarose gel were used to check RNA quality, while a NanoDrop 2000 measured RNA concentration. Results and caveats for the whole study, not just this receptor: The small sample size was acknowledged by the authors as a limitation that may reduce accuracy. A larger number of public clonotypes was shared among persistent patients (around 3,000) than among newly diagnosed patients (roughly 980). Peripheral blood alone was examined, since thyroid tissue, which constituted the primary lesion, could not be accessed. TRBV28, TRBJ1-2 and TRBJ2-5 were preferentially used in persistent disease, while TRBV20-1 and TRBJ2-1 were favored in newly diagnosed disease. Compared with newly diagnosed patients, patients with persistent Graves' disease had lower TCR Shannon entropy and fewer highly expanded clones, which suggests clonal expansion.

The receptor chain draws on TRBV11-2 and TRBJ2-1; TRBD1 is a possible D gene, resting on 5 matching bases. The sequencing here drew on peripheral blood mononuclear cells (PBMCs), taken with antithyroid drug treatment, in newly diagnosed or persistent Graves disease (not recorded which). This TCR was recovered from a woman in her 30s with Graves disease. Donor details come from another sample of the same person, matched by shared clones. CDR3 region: CASSLTGFEQFF. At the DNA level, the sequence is TGTGCCAGCAGCTTAACAGGCTTTGAGCAGTTCTTC.